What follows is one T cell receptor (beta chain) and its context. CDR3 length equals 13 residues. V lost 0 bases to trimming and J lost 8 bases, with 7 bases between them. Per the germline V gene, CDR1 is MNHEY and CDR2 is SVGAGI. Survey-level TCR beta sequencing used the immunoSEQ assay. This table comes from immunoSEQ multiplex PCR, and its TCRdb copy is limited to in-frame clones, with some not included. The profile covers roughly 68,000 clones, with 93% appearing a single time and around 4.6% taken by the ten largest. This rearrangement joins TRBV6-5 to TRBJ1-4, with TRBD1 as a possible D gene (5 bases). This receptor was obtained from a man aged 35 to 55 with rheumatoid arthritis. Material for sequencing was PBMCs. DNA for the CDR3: TGTGCCAGCAGTTACTCGCAGGGAGAAAAACTGTTTTTT. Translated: CASSYSQGEKLFF.